The next 10 T cell receptor beta chains were all read from a single sample in a study of Graves' ophthalmopathy and Graves' hyperthyroidism. RNA transcripts were the template, and TCR beta CDR3 regions were amplified from them. First-round RT-PCR with HTBI primers preceded a second-round multiplex PCR. MiXCR, run by TCRdb on the multiplex PCR reads, gives a single entry per CDR3 protein. The sample holds 200,000 to 250,000 distinct CDR3 sequences, approximately 29% seen once. The sample consisted of peripheral blood. The receptors shown here come from a man aged 45-65 years with Graves' ophthalmopathy.

This clonotype has a single count. The chain carries TRBV12-3 or TRBV12-4 and TRBJ1-5; 10 bases line up with TRBD1. V lost 5 bases and J lost 2; bases outside the gene matches: 6. There are 16 residues in the CDR3. The CDR3 loop is CASSGGQGYGNQPQHF. Written as DNA, the CDR3 is TGTGCCAGCAGTGGGGGACAGGGGTACGGCAATCAGCCCCAGCATTTT.

The sample holds many counts of this clonotype. The V and J genes are TRBV28 and TRBJ2-4; the match to TRBD1 covers 12 bases. The germline V gene encodes CDR1 MDHEN and CDR2 SYDVKM. The CDR3 has 18 amino acids. The V segment lost 4 bases and the J segment 0 bases; nucleotides outside the gene matches: 7. The CDR3 coding sequence is TGTGCCAGCAGTTCACCGGGACAGGGGGCCGGAGCCAAAAACATTCAGTACTTC. Protein product: CASSSPGQGAGAKNIQYF.

Many counts were recorded for this clonotype. V and J are TRBV20-1 and TRBJ2-6, with D possibly being TRBD1 or TRBD2 (6 bases each). The CDR3 sequence is 16 residues long. Per the germline V gene, CDR1 is DFQATT and CDR2 is SNEGSKA (reference sequence). The ends were cut back, 2 bases at V and 3 bases at J, with 14 bases in the middle. The CDR3 region is CSARRGGLLGANVLTF. CDR3 DNA sequence: TGCAGTGCTAGACGAGGGGGGCTGCTTGGGGCCAACGTCCTGACTTTC.

The rearrangement links TRBV6-1 to TRBJ1-2; 8 bases are a match to TRBD1. Trimming removed 7 bases from V and 8 bases from J; junction bases left unmatched: 9. The CDR3 extends over 13 amino acids. Germline assignment: CDR1 MNHNS and CDR2 SASEGT. CDR3 in DNA: TGTGCCAGCAACAAAGGACAGGGTGAAGGCTACACCTTC. This gives the protein CASNKGQGEGYTF.

The V call is TRBV12-3 or TRBV12-4, the J call TRBJ2-5, with a weak D call TRBD2 (6 bases). V gave up 5 bases and J gave up 0 bases, with 19 bases separating them. The CDR3 spans 17 residues. The CDR3 DNA reads as TGTGCCAGCAGTCCCCCAGTATCTGCTAGCGACCAAGAGACCCAGTACTTC. It codes for CASSPPVSASDQETQYF.

The rearrangement links TRBV7-2 to TRBJ1-5, with a tentative D call TRBD1 (6 bases). The CDR3 runs 15 residues. Looked up from germline, CDR1 is SGHTA and CDR2 is FQGNSA. V shed 2 bases and J shed 6 bases, with 14 bases lying between them. The DNA of the CDR3 is TGTGCCAGCAGCTTAATTCCAGGGGTCGGTCAGCCCCAGCATTTT. Amino acid sequence: CASSLIPGVGQPQHF.

This clonotype showed up many times. The CDR3 region has the DNA TGTGCCAACAGGGGAGAGAACACTGAAGCTTTCTTT. Translated, it gives CANRGENTEAFF. V usage is TRBV28 and J usage is TRBJ1-1; 7 bases are a match to TRBD1. Trimming removed 10 bases from V and 1 base from J; junction bases left unmatched: 3. The CDR3 contains 12 residues. Germline V gene lookup returns CDR1 MDHEN and CDR2 SYDVKM.

This clonotype came up many times. Written as DNA, the CDR3 is TGTGCCAGCAGCTTAGACCAGGGGGAGGATGGCTACACCTTC. Translating gives CASSLDQGEDGYTF. The chain is built from TRBV11-2 and TRBJ1-2, with 7 positions matching TRBD1. The CDR3 sequence is 14 residues long. Unmatched junction bases numbered 4, after V lost 0 bases and J lost 6 bases. In germline, CDR1 is SGHAT, CDR2 FQNNGV.

At least ten counts were recorded for this clonotype. The rearrangement links TRBV2 to TRBJ1-2; D remains unclear. Trimming took off 4 bases at V and 3 bases at J, with 9 bases between the two ends. CDR1 is SNHLY, CDR2 FYNNEI, per germline. CDR3 size: 13 residues. CDR3 region: CASSGQSHYGYTF. CDR3 nucleotide sequence: TGTGCCAGCAGTGGGCAGTCACACTATGGCTACACCTTC.

The CDR3 DNA is TGTGCCTGGAGTCCTGGGACAGGGGACTACGAGCAGTACTTC. Translating it yields CAWSPGTGDYEQYF. The chain carries TRBV30 and TRBJ2-7, with TRBD1 identical over 10 bases. The CDR3 is made up of 14 amino acids. Losses at the gene ends were 2 bases for V and 3 bases for J; bases not matched to a gene: 4. Germline CDR1 is GTSNPN and CDR2 is SVGIG (reference sequence).